These 32 T cell receptor beta chains were all obtained from the same sample, sequenced in a study of T cell changes during pregnancy in multiple sclerosis. The data were produced by immunoSEQ multiplex PCR, yet TCRdb's version contains in-frame clones alone and is incomplete. This table holds roughly 28,000 clones, 80% to 90% found once. This specimen was CD4+ T cells from peripheral blood mononuclear cells, taken in the first trimester of pregnancy. Source of these receptors: a female donor in good health, enrolled as a control in a pregnancy study.

The chain couples TRBV7-9 to TRBJ1-2, with 7 bases identical to TRBD1. The J segment lost 2 bases and the V segment lost 3 bases, leaving 12 bases of the junction unmatched. The germline V gene encodes CDR1 SEHNR and CDR2 FQNEAQ (reference sequence). This CDR3 comprises 17 residues. Written as DNA, the CDR3 is TGTGCCAGCAGCTTTTTAGGTGGCCAGACAGGGAACTATGGCTACACCTTC. Translation gives CASSFLGGQTGNYGYTF. Supplemented by reference TRBV7-9 and TRBJ1-2, the full variable domain reads DTGVSQNPRHKITKRGQNVTFRCDPISEHNRLYWYRQTLGQGPEFLTYFQNEAQLEKSRLLSDRFSAERPKGSFSTLEIQRTEQGDSAMYLCASSFLGGQTGNYGYTFGSGTRLTVV.

This clone was observed once. The chain carries TRBV5-1 and TRBJ2-5; possibly TRBD1 for D (6 bases). Germline V gene lookup returns CDR1 SGHRS and CDR2 YFSETQ. The length of the CDR3 is 16 residues. V was cut by 3 bases and J by 5 bases, with 20 bases left in between. CDR3 region: CASSSGAGTTGETQYF. The CDR3 bases are TGCGCCAGCAGCTCAGGAGCCGGGACAACGGGGGAGACCCAGTACTTC.

The V call is TRBV7-2, the J call TRBJ1-5; 9 bases match TRBD1. Germline V gives CDR1 SGHTA, CDR2 FQGNSA. The CDR3 is 15 amino acids. Germline trimming cut 7 bases from V and 6 bases from J; bases unmatched to any gene: 10. CDR3 in amino acids: CASNRQGDVGQPQHF. CDR3 DNA: TGTGCCAGCAACCGACAGGGGGACGTTGGTCAGCCCCAGCATTTT.

The V and J genes are TRBV6-6 and TRBJ1-2; 7 bases align to TRBD1. V dropped 2 bases and J dropped 4; count of bases not matched to a gene: 7. The CDR3 spans 15 residues. CDR1 is MNHNY and CDR2 is SVGAGI in the germline V gene (reference sequence). The chain's CDR3 is CASSYPDRVVYGYTF. Here the CDR3 DNA reads TGTGCCAGCAGTTACCCCGACAGGGTTGTCTATGGCTACACCTTC.

CDR3 DNA sequence: TGTGCCAGCAGCTCCCCCCGAGGACTAGCGGGAGTATCTGAGCAGTTCTTC. Residues: CASSSPRGLAGVSEQFF. The chain has TRBV27 and TRBJ2-1; the match to TRBD2 covers 13 bases. This CDR3 spans 17 amino acids. The junction had 14 bases not matched to a gene; V was cut back by 6 bases and J by 9 bases. Germline V gene lookup returns CDR1 MNHEY and CDR2 SMNVEV (reference sequence).

The chain is built from TRBV30 and TRBJ2-1; 8 bases align to TRBD2. Looked up from germline, CDR1 is GTSNPN and CDR2 is SVGIG (reference sequence). Trimming cost V 7 bases and J 6 bases; bases outside gene matches: 5. CDR3 length equals 12 residues. The CDR3 region has the DNA TGTGCCTTCGGTGGGACTAGCAATGAGCAGTTCTTC. The encoded protein is CAFGGTSNEQFF. The whole variable domain, remainder taken from reference TRBV30 and TRBJ2-1, is SQTIHQWPATLVQPVGSPLSLECTVEGTSNPNLYWYRQAAGRGLQLLFYSVGIGQISSEVPQNLSASRPQDRQFILSSKKLLLSDSGFYLCAFGGTSNEQFFGPGTRLTVL.

The chain has TRBV4-1 and TRBJ1-3; D not resolved. Germline lookup yields CDR1 MGHRA and CDR2 YSYEKL. Trimming removed 4 bases from V and 3 bases from J, with 19 bases in between. The length of the CDR3 is 17 residues. The CDR3 loop reads CASSRGYRVPGGNTIYF. The CDR3 nucleotides are TGCGCCAGCAGCCGAGGCTACCGGGTCCCCGGTGGAAACACCATATATTTT.

J is TRBJ2-7 and V is TRBV19; 7 positions agree with TRBD1. After removal of 6 bases from V and 3 bases from J, the junction contained 11 bases not matched to a gene. Germline CDR1 LNHDA, CDR2 SQIVND (reference sequence). CDR3 length: 15 residues. CDR3 amino acids: CASSRTQGKSYEQYF. The CDR3 DNA follows: TGTGCCAGTAGCCGAACACAGGGGAAGAGCTACGAGCAGTACTTC.

This rearrangement joins TRBV5-1 to TRBJ1-6; D may be TRBD1 (5 bases). CDR3 length: 15 amino acids. CDR1 is SGHRS, CDR2 YFSETQ, per germline. Trimming removed 0 bases from V and 8 bases from J, with 12 bases in between. The CDR3 sequence: CASSLDGAVDSPLHF. The CDR3 nucleotides are TGCGCCAGCAGCTTGGATGGGGCGGTGGATTCACCCCTCCACTTT.

The chain employs TRBV29-1 and TRBJ1-1; D may be TRBD1 (5 bases). Germline CDR1 and CDR2: SQVTM and ANQGSEA. The CDR3 length is 13 residues. V lost 6 bases and J 1 base, leaving 12 bases between the germline ends. CDR3 sequence reads: CSVNRTPNTEAFF. Written as DNA, the CDR3 is TGCAGCGTGAATAGGACACCGAACACTGAAGCTTTCTTT.

V usage is TRBV2 and J usage is TRBJ2-1, with D maybe TRBD2 (5 bases). Germline assignment: CDR1 SNHLY and CDR2 FYNNEI. The CDR3 extends over 15 amino acids. Trimming cost V 6 bases and J 2 bases, with 14 bases left between them. CDR3 nucleotide sequence: TGTGCCAGCAGCGCGCGGGTCAAGCCCTACAATGAGCAGTTCTTC. Its translation is CASSARVKPYNEQFF.

The V and J genes are TRBV27 and TRBJ1-6; D uncertain. Between the trimmed V and J ends, which lost 4 bases and 6 bases, there was a span of 16 bases. Germline CDR1 is MNHEY and CDR2 is SMNVEV (reference sequence). The CDR3 is made up of 16 amino acids. CDR3 protein: CASSSPLTRLNSPLHF. The CDR3 DNA sequence: TGTGCCAGCAGTTCCCCTTTGACACGGCTTAATTCACCCCTCCACTTT.

The chain joins TRBV20-1 to TRBJ2-5; D is ambiguous. The CDR3 extends over 10 amino acids. Trimming took off 6 bases at V and 3 bases at J, with 5 bases between the two ends. Germline CDR1 is DFQATT and CDR2 is SNEGSKA (reference sequence). CDR3 DNA: TGCAGTGCAACTGAAGAGACCCAGTACTTC. Amino acid sequence: CSATEETQYF.

V gene TRBV11-2 combines with J gene TRBJ2-3, with 8 bases lining up with TRBD1. The length of the CDR3 is 15 residues. Trimming removed 5 bases from V and 0 bases from J; junction bases left unmatched: 4. Germline values: CDR1 SGHAT, CDR2 FQNNGV. The CDR3 here is CASSVRDRSTDTQYF. CDR3 coding DNA: TGTGCCAGCAGCGTCCGGGACAGGAGCACAGATACGCAGTATTTT.

The count of this clone is one. The CDR3 DNA reads as TGCAGCGCAAAGGGACTAGCGGGGGCCGAGCCCCCCTACGAGCAGTACTTC. Encoded protein: CSAKGLAGAEPPYEQYF. The rearrangement joins TRBV29-1 to TRBJ2-7; 14 bases align to TRBD2. Trimming at V came to 7 bases and at J to 2 bases, leaving 13 bases not matched to a gene. The germline gives CDR1 SQVTM, CDR2 ANQGSEA. CDR3 size: 17 residues.

The V call is TRBV5-1, the J call TRBJ2-3; no clear D. Germline V gives CDR1 SGHRS, CDR2 YFSETQ. With 4 bases removed from V and 0 bases from J, the gap between germline ends came to 6 bases. The CDR3 has 13 residues. CDR3 protein: CASSPGSTDTQYF. CDR3 nucleotide sequence: TGCGCCAGCAGCCCCGGGAGCACAGATACGCAGTATTTT.

This chain joins TRBV30 and TRBJ1-5, with 8 bases matching TRBD1. This CDR3 is built from 14 residues. CDR1 and CDR2 from the germline V gene are GTSNPN and SVGIG (reference sequence). With 3 bases clipped from V and 7 bases from J, the junction kept 8 bases outside the gene matches. The CDR3 reads CAWSPDRGGQPQHF. DNA of the CDR3: TGTGCCTGGAGCCCAGACAGGGGCGGACAGCCCCAGCATTTT.

V usage is TRBV29-1 and J usage is TRBJ1-5; D is perhaps TRBD1 (6 bases). Germline V lookup: CDR1 SQVTM, CDR2 ANQGSEA. This CDR3 is built from 13 residues. Trimming stripped 4 bases from V and 4 bases from J, with 11 bases between. The CDR3: CSVVGGLNQPQHF. CDR3 nucleotides: TGCAGCGTTGTCGGGGGGCTAAATCAGCCCCAGCATTTT.

The chain carries TRBV28 and TRBJ2-4; TRBD2 might be the D (6 bases). Germline CDR1 is MDHEN and CDR2 is SYDVKM. The CDR3 is 12 residues long. Trimming took off 11 bases at V and 0 bases at J, with 8 bases between the two ends. This chain's CDR3 is CACGVAKNIQYF. The CDR3 DNA reads TGTGCCTGCGGGGTAGCCAAAAACATTCAGTACTTC.

The chain links TRBV29-1 to TRBJ2-3; D not resolved. The V gene's germline CDR1 is SQVTM and CDR2 ANQGSEA. The CDR3 has 13 residues. The V and J ends lost 4 bases and 0 bases respectively, with 8 bases between them. Here the CDR3 DNA reads TGCAGCGTTGTGAGGCAGAGCACAGATACGCAGTATTTT. Amino acid sequence: CSVVRQSTDTQYF.

This clone was observed a single time. The V call is TRBV2, the J call TRBJ2-7, with 13 bases lining up with TRBD2. The CDR3 has 13 amino acids. Losses at the gene ends were 7 bases for V and 5 bases for J; bases not matched to a gene: 2. In germline, CDR1 is SNHLY, CDR2 FYNNEI. The DNA for the CDR3 is TGTGCCAGCATTGGGACTAGCGGGAACGAGCAGTACTTC. The encoded protein is CASIGTSGNEQYF.

The chain combines TRBV13 with TRBJ2-3; a weak D match, TRBD2 (6 bases). V lost 3 bases and J lost 4, with 11 bases in between. Germline V CDR1 and CDR2: PRHDT, FYEKMQ (reference sequence). The CDR3 extends over 14 amino acids. CDR3 region: CASSLGLTPDTQYF. The CDR3 nucleotides read TGTGCCAGCAGCTTGGGACTTACTCCAGATACGCAGTATTTT.

This clone came up once. The chain is built from TRBV5-1 and TRBJ2-2; 7 bases agree with TRBD1. CDR3 size: 14 residues. Germline CDR1 and CDR2: SGHRS and YFSETQ. J gave up 7 bases and V 4 bases, and 7 bases lay outside the gene matches. In DNA form, the CDR3 reads TGCGCCAGCAGCGGACCGACAGGGATCGGGGAGCTGTTTTTT. Translation gives CASSGPTGIGELFF.

This chain connects TRBV28 to TRBJ1-2; 7 nucleotides line up with TRBD1. V was pared by 7 bases and J by 2 bases, with 7 bases of the junction left unmatched. CDR1 and CDR2 from the germline V gene are MDHEN and SYDVKM. This CDR3 comprises 14 residues. CDR3 loop: CASTLEQGNYGYTF. The CDR3 nucleotides are TGTGCCAGCACCCTAGAACAGGGGAACTATGGCTACACCTTC.

V usage is TRBV4-1 and J usage is TRBJ1-3, with unresolved D. Germline CDR1 MGHRA, CDR2 YSYEKL. The CDR3 spans 15 residues. V was clipped by 1 base and J by 7 bases, with 14 bases between them. As DNA, the CDR3 is TGCGCCAGCAGCCAAGGAGGGCTCACTACTAACACCATATATTTT. This encodes CASSQGGLTTNTIYF.

This clone has a handful of counts. The gene calls are TRBV6-1 and TRBJ1-4; no definite D call. Deletions cut 3 bases from V and 3 bases from J, with 11 bases between. The CDR3 covers 15 residues. The germline CDR1 and CDR2 sequences are MNHNS and SASEGT. This CDR3 reads CASSDSVVANEKLFF. For the CDR3, the DNA is TGTGCCAGCAGTGACTCGGTTGTAGCTAATGAAAAACTGTTTTTT.

This clone has just a few counts. Other DNA sequences in this sample translate to the same CDR3. The rearrangement links TRBV28 to TRBJ2-1; 13 bases agree with TRBD2. The V segment lost 6 bases and the J segment 5 bases; nucleotides outside the gene matches: 4. The CDR3 spans 15 residues. Germline V gives CDR1 MDHEN, CDR2 SYDVKM. CDR3 bases: TGTGCCAGCAGCAGGACTAGCGGGAGAAACAATGAGCAGTTCTTC. This encodes CASSRTSGRNNEQFF. Based on the CDR3 plus reference TRBV28 and TRBJ2-1, the full variable domain is DVKVTQSSRYLVKRTGEKVFLECVQDMDHENMFWYRQDPGLGLRLIYFSYDVKMKEKGDIPEGYSVSREKKERFSLILESASTNQTSMYLCASSRTSGRNNEQFFGPGTRLTVL.

V is TRBV28 and J is TRBJ1-3; D ambiguous. This CDR3 contains 14 residues. V shed 2 bases and J shed 4 bases, with 9 bases lying between them. Germline assignment: CDR1 MDHEN and CDR2 SYDVKM. CDR3 loop: CASSLEGRGNTIYF. The CDR3 DNA reads TGTGCCAGCAGTTTAGAGGGTAGGGGAAACACCATATATTTT. The full variable domain, with the rest looked up from reference TRBV28 and TRBJ1-3, is DVKVTQSSRYLVKRTGEKVFLECVQDMDHENMFWYRQDPGLGLRLIYFSYDVKMKEKGDIPEGYSVSREKKERFSLILESASTNQTSMYLCASSLEGRGNTIYFGEGSWLTVV.

The chain recombines TRBV30 with TRBJ2-5, with 8 bases lining up with TRBD1. With V trimmed by 2 bases and J by 5 bases, 4 bases remained unmatched. The CDR3 runs to 13 residues. The germline V gene encodes CDR1 GTSNPN and CDR2 SVGIG (reference sequence). The CDR3 is CAWSKWTGETQYF. CDR3 coding DNA: TGTGCCTGGAGTAAGTGGACAGGGGAGACCCAGTACTTC.

The J gene is TRBJ1-4, the V gene TRBV5-1, with D possibly being TRBD1 (6 bases). The length of the CDR3 is 15 residues. Trimming took off 6 bases at V and 0 bases at J, with 12 bases between the two ends. Germline values: CDR1 SGHRS, CDR2 YFSETQ. This CDR3 reads CASTHEGATNEKLFF. The CDR3 bases are TGCGCCAGCACTCATGAGGGGGCAACTAATGAAAAACTGTTTTTT.

The chain has TRBV30 and TRBJ2-5; 14 bases fit TRBD2. J gave up 5 bases and V 2 bases, and 7 bases lay outside the gene matches. This CDR3 has 16 residues. The germline gives CDR1 GTSNPN, CDR2 SVGIG (reference sequence). The CDR3 bases are TGTGCCTGGAGTTTGGGCTGGACTAGCGGGAGGGAGACCCAGTACTTC. It is translated as CAWSLGWTSGRETQYF.

V and J are TRBV5-1 and TRBJ1-2, with D uncertain. CDR1 and CDR2 (germline): SGHRS, YFSETQ. The germline V and J ends were trimmed by 5 bases and 0 bases, with 8 bases remaining between them. CDR3 length equals 13 residues. The CDR3 nucleotides are TGCGCCAGCAGACTTACTCCTAACTATGGCTACACCTTC. Residues: CASRLTPNYGYTF.